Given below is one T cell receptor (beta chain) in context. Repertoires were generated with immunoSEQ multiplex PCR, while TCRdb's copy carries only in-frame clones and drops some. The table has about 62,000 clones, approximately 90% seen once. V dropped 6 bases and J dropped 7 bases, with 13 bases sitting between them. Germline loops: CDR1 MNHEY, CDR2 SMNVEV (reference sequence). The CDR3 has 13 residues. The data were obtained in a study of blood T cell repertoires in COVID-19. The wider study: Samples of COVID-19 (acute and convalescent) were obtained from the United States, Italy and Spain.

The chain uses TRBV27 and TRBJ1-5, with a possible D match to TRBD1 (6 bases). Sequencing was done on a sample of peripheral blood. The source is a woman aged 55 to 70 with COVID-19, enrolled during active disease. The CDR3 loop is CASSPNRVQPQHF. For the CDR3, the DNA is TGTGCCAGCAGCCCTAACAGGGTCCAGCCCCAGCATTTT.